This is a list of T cell receptor beta chains from one sample in a study of CD8+ T cells in alopecia areata. Some clones are missing from TCRdb's copy, which holds only in-frame ones; the method was immunoSEQ multiplex PCR. The profile shows hundreds of thousands of clones, 60% of them singletons. The sample in question was CD4+ T cells sorted from blood, obtained around week 54, from a patient treated with tofacitinib. The receptor source for this set is a human donor with alopecia areata. CDR3s include the opening cysteine and the closing phenylalanine or tryptophan. A D gene is named only where the DNA matches it firmly. A row's size may be missing; if present it is once, few, many or a size class.

NA	TRBJ2-6	NA	TRBV6-5	CASSRSSGANVLTF	TGTGCCAGCAGCAGAAGCTCTGGGGCCAACGTCCTGACTTTC
NA	TRBJ1-6	NA	TRBV6-5	CASRSGTGNSPLHF	TGTGCCAGCAGATCCGGGACGGGTAATTCACCCCTCCACTTT
NA	TRBJ1-6	TRBD1	TRBV15	CATSGQGLNLHF	TGTGCCACCTCAGGACAGGGGCTGAACCTCCACTTT
NA	TRBJ2-5	NA	TRBV29-1	CGGGRETQYF	TGTGGAGGGGGCCGAGAGACCCAGTACTTC
NA	TRBJ2-1	TRBD2	TRBV2	CASSEEAGQYNEQFF	TGTGCCAGCAGTGAGGAAGCGGGGCAATACAATGAGCAGTTCTTC
NA	TRBJ1-6	NA	TRBV2	CASSEGQATSPLHF	TGTGCCAGCAGTGAAGGACAGGCGACGTCACCCCTCCACTTT
NA	TRBJ1-1	NA	TRBV29-1	CSVEDMLHTEAFF	TGCAGCGTTGAGGACATGTTGCACACTGAAGCTTTCTTT
NA	TRBJ2-2	NA	TRBV6-5	CASSYSIFSGTGELFF	TGTGCCAGCAGTTACTCGATTTTCTCGGGGACCGGGGAGCTGTTTTTT
NA	TRBJ2-7	NA	TRBV20-1	CSARDQTEQYF	TGCAGTGCTAGAGATCAGACTGAGCAGTACTTC
NA	TRBJ2-7	NA	TRBV6-1	CASSATGSYEQYF	TGTGCCAGCAGCGCGACAGGCTCCTACGAGCAGTACTTC
few	TRBJ1-1	NA	TRBV30	CAWREGESEAFF	TGTGCCTGGAGAGAGGGAGAATCTGAAGCTTTCTTT
NA	TRBJ1-2	TRBD1	TRBV6-5	CASSLGGGVGYTF	TGTGCCAGCAGCCTTGGAGGGGGCGTCGGCTACACCTTC
few	TRBJ1-3	TRBD1	TRBV7-2	CASSLGGTGSGNTIYF	TGTGCCAGCAGCTTAGGTGGGACAGGGTCCGGAAACACCATATATTTT
many	TRBJ2-6	NA	TRBV20-1	CRNSGANVLTF	TGCAGGAACTCTGGGGCCAACGTCCTGACTTTC
NA	TRBJ2-7	NA	TRBV27	CASSSLSGMDEQYF	TGTGCCAGCAGTTCCTTATCAGGGATGGACGAGCAGTACTTC
NA	TRBJ2-1	NA	TRBV6-6	CASSYTGIGLNEQFF	TGTGCCAGCAGTTACACAGGGATTGGGTTGAATGAGCAGTTCTTC
NA	TRBJ1-2	TRBD1	TRBV5-4	CASSSGQSNYGYTF	TGTGCCAGCAGCTCGGGACAGAGTAACTATGGCTACACCTTC
once	TRBJ2-6	NA	TRBV6-5	CASSYSEVSGANVLTF	TGTGCCAGCAGTTACTCTGAGGTGTCTGGGGCCAACGTCCTGACTTTC
NA	TRBJ1-2	NA	TRBV29-1	CSAEGGATNYGYTF	TGCAGCGCCGAGGGAGGGGCAACTAACTATGGCTACACCTTC
once	TRBJ2-2	NA	TRBV29-1	CSVGTGTNTGELFF	TGCAGCGTTGGTACAGGGACGAACACCGGGGAGCTGTTTTTT
NA	TRBJ1-4	NA	TRBV30	CAWSVPGDPNEKLFF	TGTGCCTGGAGTGTACCAGGGGATCCCAATGAAAAACTGTTTTTT
few	TRBJ1-6	NA	TRBV5-1	CASSPWEGSDSPLHF	TGCGCCAGCAGCCCCTGGGAGGGATCGGATTCACCCCTCCACTTT
NA	TRBJ2-7	TRBD1	TRBV7-9	CASSLSDRVDEQYF	TGTGCCAGCAGCTTATCTGACAGGGTGGACGAGCAGTACTTC
NA	TRBJ2-3	NA	TRBV10-3	CAISTGYTDTQYF	TGTGCCATCTCCACGGGGTACACAGATACGCAGTATTTT
NA	TRBJ1-5	NA	TRBV7-9	CASSLSPDQPQHF	TGTGCCAGCAGCTTAAGTCCTGATCAGCCCCAGCATTTT
NA	TRBJ2-5	NA	TRBV11-2	CASSLDRTTQETQYF	TGTGCCAGCAGCTTAGACAGGACAACCCAAGAGACCCAGTACTTC
NA	TRBJ2-3	NA	TRBV5-6	CASSLAHRQASTDTQYF	TGTGCCAGCAGCTTGGCTCACCGACAGGCCAGCACAGATACGCAGTATTTT
NA	TRBJ2-3	NA	TRBV29-1	CSALAGDTQYF	TGCAGCGCCTTGGCAGGGGATACGCAGTATTTT
NA	TRBJ1-6	NA	TRBV30	CAVGRGSDNSPLHF	TGTGCCGTTGGAAGGGGGTCGGATAATTCACCCCTCCACTTT
few	TRBJ2-3	TRBD2	TRBV29-1	CSVIPPGGADTQYF	TGCAGCGTCATCCCTCCGGGGGGGGCAGATACGCAGTATTTT
NA	TRBJ2-3	TRBD2	TRBV6-5	CASRGRGGTDTQYF	TGTGCCAGCAGAGGCCGGGGGGGGACAGATACGCAGTATTTT
NA	TRBJ2-6	NA	TRBV5-4	CASSLEGSGANVLTF	TGTGCCAGCAGCTTGGAAGGGAGTGGGGCCAACGTCCTGACTTTC
NA	TRBJ1-6	NA	TRBV2	CASTIIVHSPLHF	TGTGCCAGCACTATTATTGTACATTCACCCCTCCACTTT
NA	TRBJ2-1	TRBD1	TRBV7-8	CASRHRGRIEQFF	TGTGCCAGCAGACACAGGGGCCGTATTGAGCAGTTCTTC
NA	TRBJ1-6	TRBD1	TRBV25-1	CASSELDRGNSPLHF	TGTGCCAGCAGTGAGTTGGACAGGGGTAATTCACCCCTCCACTTT
NA	TRBJ1-6	TRBD1	TRBV30	CAWGGQGNSPLHF	TGTGCCTGGGGGGGACAGGGAAATTCACCCCTCCACTTT
few	TRBJ2-1	NA	TRBV14	CASSQDYGPQFF	TGTGCCAGCAGCCAAGACTATGGTCCCCAGTTCTTC
few	TRBJ2-7	TRBD1	TRBV18	CASSPRGQGYEQYF	TGTGCCAGCTCACCACGGGGACAGGGGTACGAGCAGTACTTC
NA	TRBJ1-2	TRBD1	TRBV27	CASSSDRVYGYTF	TGTGCCAGCAGTTCCGACAGGGTCTATGGCTACACCTTC
few	TRBJ1-5	TRBD1	TRBV6-5	CASRPDREQPQHF	TGTGCCAGCAGACCGGACAGGGAACAGCCCCAGCATTTT
NA	TRBJ1-2	NA	TRBV4-3	CASSHDKSTGYTF	TGCGCCAGCAGCCACGACAAATCGACGGGCTACACCTTC
NA	TRBJ1-6	TRBD1	TRBV27	CASSLSRQGNSPLHF	TGTGCCAGCAGTTTATCAAGACAGGGGAATTCACCCCTCCACTTT
NA	TRBJ2-5	NA	TRBV18	CASSHQETQYF	TGTGCCAGCTCACACCAAGAGACCCAGTACTTC
NA	TRBJ2-7	NA	TRBV25-1	CASSEQGYEQYF	TGTGCCAGCAGTGAACAGGGCTACGAGCAGTACTTC
NA	TRBJ1-2	TRBD1	TRBV7-9	CASSLVTGDGYTF	TGTGCCAGCAGCTTAGTTACAGGGGATGGCTACACCTTC
few	TRBJ1-6	TRBD1	TRBV29-1	CSAVTGPTSPLHF	TGCAGCGCTGTGACAGGGCCTACTTCACCCCTCCACTTT
few	TRBJ2-1	NA	TRBV10-3	CAISESPLTSYNEQFF	TGTGCCATCAGTGAGTCTCCGCTGACCTCCTACAATGAGCAGTTCTTC
NA	TRBJ1-2	TRBD1	TRBV7-9	CASSRGTGDTYGYTF	TGTGCCAGCAGCCGTGGGACAGGGGATACCTATGGCTACACCTTC
once	TRBJ2-3	NA	TRBV5-1	CASSFMFSGTDTQYF	TGCGCCAGCAGCTTTATGTTTAGCGGCACAGATACGCAGTATTTT
NA	TRBJ2-7	NA	TRBV25-1	CASSLRGSCEQYF	TGTGCCAGCTCCCTCCGGGGGTCCTGCGAGCAGTACTTC
once	TRBJ1-2	NA	TRBV7-2	CASSPDVAGRYGYTF	TGTGCCAGCAGCCCGGACGTGGCAGGGCGGTATGGCTACACCTTC
once	TRBJ1-5	NA	TRBV27	CASSLRGGWNQPQHF	TGTGCCAGCAGTTTAAGAGGGGGGTGGAATCAGCCCCAGCATTTT
NA	TRBJ2-3	NA	TRBV30	CAWSVQAGTDTQYF	TGTGCCTGGAGTGTACAGGCGGGGACAGATACGCAGTATTTT